One T cell receptor (beta chain) is described in this entry. Its antigen remains unidentified. Treatment indicated: oral pan-JAK inhibitor, 5-10 mg twice daily. cDNA prepared by RNA extraction and subsequent reverse transcription served as the template for sequencing. Assay used: immunoSEQ multiplex PCR; TCRdb lists only in-frame clones, some missing. Of roughly 190,000 clones detected, 60% to 70% appear once; the ten largest clones hold over 0.55%. The source of the sample is a study of CD8+ T cells in alopecia areata. Study context: Severity among treated patients was scored by the percentage of scalp area affected. General study points: Scalp lesions, especially in alopecia totalis/universalis, had higher clonality than normal scalp. A large proportion of expanded lesional clones were detected persisting in scalp and blood during tofacitinib.

The CDR3 has 11 amino acids. Trimming shortened V by 1 base and J by 7 bases, and 5 bases separated the two germline ends. Germline V gives CDR1 SGHDN, CDR2 FVKESK. Sequenced material: CD4+ T cells sorted from blood, taken at week 4, from a patient treated with tofacitinib. The chain recombines TRBV14 with TRBJ2-7, with no clear D. This receptor was taken from a human donor with alopecia areata. The chain's CDR3 is CASSQVGEQYF. Here the CDR3 DNA reads TGTGCCAGCAGCCAAGTAGGTGAGCAGTACTTC.